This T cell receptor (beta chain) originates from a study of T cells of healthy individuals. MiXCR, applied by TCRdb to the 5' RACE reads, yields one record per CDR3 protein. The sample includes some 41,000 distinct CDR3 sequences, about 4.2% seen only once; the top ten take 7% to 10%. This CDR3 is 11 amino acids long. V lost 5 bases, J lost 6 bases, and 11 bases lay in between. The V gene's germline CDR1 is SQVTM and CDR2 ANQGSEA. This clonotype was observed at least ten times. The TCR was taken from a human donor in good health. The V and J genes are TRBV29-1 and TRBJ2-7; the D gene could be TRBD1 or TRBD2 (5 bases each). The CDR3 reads CSVSPGGEQYF. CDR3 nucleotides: TGCAGCGTTAGTCCTGGGGGCGAGCAGTACTTC.